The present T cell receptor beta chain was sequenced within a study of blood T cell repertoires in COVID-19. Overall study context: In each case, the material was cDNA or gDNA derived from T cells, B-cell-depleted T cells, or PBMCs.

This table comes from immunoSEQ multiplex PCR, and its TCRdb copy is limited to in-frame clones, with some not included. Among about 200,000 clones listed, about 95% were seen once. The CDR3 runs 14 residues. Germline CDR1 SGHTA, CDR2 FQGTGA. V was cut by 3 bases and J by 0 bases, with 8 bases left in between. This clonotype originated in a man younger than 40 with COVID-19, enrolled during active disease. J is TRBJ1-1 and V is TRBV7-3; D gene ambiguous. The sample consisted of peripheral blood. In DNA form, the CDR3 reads TGTGCCAGCAGCTTTGCGGGTATGAACACTGAAGCTTTCTTT. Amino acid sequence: CASSFAGMNTEAFF.